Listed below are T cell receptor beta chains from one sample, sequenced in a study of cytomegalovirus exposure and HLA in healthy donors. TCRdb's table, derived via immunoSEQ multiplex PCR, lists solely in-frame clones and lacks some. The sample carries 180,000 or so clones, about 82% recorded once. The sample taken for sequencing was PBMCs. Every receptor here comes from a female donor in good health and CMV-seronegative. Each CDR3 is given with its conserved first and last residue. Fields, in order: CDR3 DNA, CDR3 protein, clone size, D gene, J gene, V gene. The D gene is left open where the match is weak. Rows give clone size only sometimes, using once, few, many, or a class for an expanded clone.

DNA: TGTGCCAGCAGCCTCGGAGCGGGGGACACCGGGGAGCTGTTTTTT; CDR3: CASSLGAGDTGELFF; size: -; D: TRBD2; J: TRBJ2-2; V: TRBV4-2
DNA: TGTGCCAGCAGTTTCTCGCCGGGACAGGGGGCCTACGAGCAGTACTTC; CDR3: CASSFSPGQGAYEQYF; size: -; D: TRBD1; J: TRBJ2-7; V: TRBV28
DNA: TGCGCCAGCACCTCCCAACCGACAGCGACTAACTATGGCTACACCTTC; CDR3: CASTSQPTATNYGYTF; size: -; D: -; J: TRBJ1-2; V: TRBV5-1
DNA: TGTGCTAGTGGTTTGGACAGGGTGGACACTGAAGCTTTCTTT; CDR3: CASGLDRVDTEAFF; size: -; D: -; J: TRBJ1-1; V: TRBV12-5
DNA: TGTGCCAGTAGTATAGCTCAACAGAAGAATGAGCAGTTCTTC; CDR3: CASSIAQQKNEQFF; size: -; D: -; J: TRBJ2-1; V: TRBV19
DNA: TGTGCCAGAGGGCGGGGCGCCCCTAACTATGGCTACACCTTC; CDR3: CARGRGAPNYGYTF; size: -; D: -; J: TRBJ1-2; V: TRBV6-1
DNA: TGTGCCAGCAGCAAATGGCGTGAGGGCAACACCGGGGAGCTGTTTTTT; CDR3: CASSKWREGNTGELFF; size: -; D: -; J: TRBJ2-2; V: TRBV21-1
DNA: TGTGCCAGCAGTTACTCGACAGGGTGGTACGAGCAGTACTTC; CDR3: CASSYSTGWYEQYF; size: -; D: TRBD1; J: TRBJ2-7; V: TRBV6-5
DNA: TGTGCCAGTAGCCGCGCGAATAGCAATCAGCCCCAGCATTTT; CDR3: CASSRANSNQPQHF; size: -; D: -; J: TRBJ1-5; V: TRBV19
DNA: TGTGCCAGTAGTATAGATCTCGGACGAGGGGGGCAGTTCTTC; CDR3: CASSIDLGRGGQFF; size: few; D: -; J: TRBJ2-1; V: TRBV19
DNA: TGTGCCAGCAGCCAACAAGGACAGGGGAGCTATGGCTACACCTTC; CDR3: CASSQQGQGSYGYTF; size: -; D: TRBD1; J: TRBJ1-2; V: TRBV5-4
DNA: TGTGCCAGCAGCTCGGGACTAGCGGGATATGAGCAGTTCTTC; CDR3: CASSSGLAGYEQFF; size: once; D: TRBD2; J: TRBJ2-1; V: TRBV5-6
DNA: TGTGCCAGCAGTTTAACCCACGAGGGAACCTACGAGCAGTACTTC; CDR3: CASSLTHEGTYEQYF; size: few; D: -; J: TRBJ2-7; V: TRBV27
DNA: TGTGCCTGGAGTCTTAAGGGGGCGCGGAGTGAAAAACTGTTTTTT; CDR3: CAWSLKGARSEKLFF; size: -; D: TRBD1; J: TRBJ1-4; V: TRBV30
DNA: TGCGCCAGCAGCCCCCGACTAGCGGGGAGGGGAACCCAGTACTTC; CDR3: CASSPRLAGRGTQYF; size: -; D: TRBD2; J: TRBJ2-5; V: TRBV4-3
DNA: TGTGCCAGCAGCTTAGCCGGGACAGGTGGAAACACCATATATTTT; CDR3: CASSLAGTGGNTIYF; size: -; D: TRBD1; J: TRBJ1-3; V: TRBV7-9
DNA: TGCAGCGCTGCGGGACAGATGAACACTGAAGCTTTCTTT; CDR3: CSAAGQMNTEAFF; size: -; D: TRBD1; J: TRBJ1-1; V: TRBV29-1
DNA: TGTGCTAGTGGCGCATATATGACTAGCGGGGGCCCCAGTGAGGGGACCGGGGAGCTGTTTTTT; CDR3: CASGAYMTSGGPSEGTGELFF; size: -; D: TRBD2; J: TRBJ2-2; V: TRBV12-5
DNA: TGTGCCAGTAGGAACTCAGGGGGGGAGACCCAGTACTTC; CDR3: CASRNSGGETQYF; size: few; D: -; J: TRBJ2-5; V: TRBV19
DNA: TGTGCCAGCAGCCCCCGATGGTCTGTTGAGGATACGCAGTATTTT; CDR3: CASSPRWSVEDTQYF; size: -; D: -; J: TRBJ2-3; V: TRBV9
DNA: TGTGCCAGCAGCTTAGAGGCGGGGAGGTCGAACACCGGGGAGCTGTTTTTT; CDR3: CASSLEAGRSNTGELFF; size: -; D: -; J: TRBJ2-2; V: TRBV7-2
DNA: TGTGCCAGCAGCTTAGACAAGCCGAACACTGAAGCTTTCTTT; CDR3: CASSLDKPNTEAFF; size: few; D: -; J: TRBJ1-1; V: TRBV5-4
DNA: TGTGCCAGCAGTGAATTGGACGGGGATTACACCTTC; CDR3: CASSELDGDYTF; size: -; D: -; J: TRBJ1-2; V: TRBV6-1
DNA: TGTGCCAGCAGTTACCGGACAGGGGGTAATCGTTCACCCCTCCACTTT; CDR3: CASSYRTGGNRSPLHF; size: -; D: TRBD1; J: TRBJ1-6; V: TRBV6-5
DNA: TGCGCCAGCAGCCAAGATGTTGTCGGAGGGTACACCTTC; CDR3: CASSQDVVGGYTF; size: -; D: -; J: TRBJ1-2; V: TRBV4-3
DNA: TGTGCCAGCAGTTTATGGGACAGGGGCCTAGGTGGCTACACCTTC; CDR3: CASSLWDRGLGGYTF; size: -; D: TRBD1; J: TRBJ1-2; V: TRBV28
DNA: TGTGCCACCGACAGGGGCCCCTCTGGGGCCAACGGCCTGACTTTC; CDR3: CATDRGPSGANGLTF; size: -; D: TRBD1; J: TRBJ2-6; V: TRBV19
DNA: TGTGCCAGCAGCCTCACGGGTGGGACTAGCGGCTACGAGCAGTACTTC; CDR3: CASSLTGGTSGYEQYF; size: few; D: TRBD2; J: TRBJ2-7; V: TRBV7-2
DNA: TGTGCCAGCAGCTTGGCGAGCGGAGAGACCCAGTACTTC; CDR3: CASSLASGETQYF; size: -; D: -; J: TRBJ2-5; V: TRBV5-4
DNA: TGTGCCAGCACGGGGGGGCCGTGGACCGGGGAGCTGTTTTTT; CDR3: CASTGGPWTGELFF; size: -; D: TRBD2; J: TRBJ2-2; V: TRBV19
DNA: TGTGCCAGCAGCTTAAGGGACAGGAGCACAGATACGCAGTATTTT; CDR3: CASSLRDRSTDTQYF; size: -; D: TRBD1; J: TRBJ2-3; V: TRBV7-3
DNA: TGTGCCAGCAGCTTAGGGGCGGGAGTGGATCAGCCCCAGCATTTT; CDR3: CASSLGAGVDQPQHF; size: -; D: -; J: TRBJ1-5; V: TRBV11-1
DNA: TGTGCCAGCAGCTTGTGGGGGGGATCTCAAGAGACCCAGTACTTC; CDR3: CASSLWGGSQETQYF; size: -; D: TRBD2; J: TRBJ2-5; V: TRBV5-6
DNA: TGTGCCAGCAGCTTGGAACGGGATTACGAGCAGTACTTC; CDR3: CASSLERDYEQYF; size: -; D: -; J: TRBJ2-7; V: TRBV5-4
DNA: TGTGCCAGTAGGGCAGGCGACTATGGCTACACCTTC; CDR3: CASRAGDYGYTF; size: -; D: -; J: TRBJ1-2; V: TRBV19
DNA: TGTGCCAGCAGCTACAGGACTAGCTACGAGCAGTACTTC; CDR3: CASSYRTSYEQYF; size: once; D: TRBD2; J: TRBJ2-7; V: TRBV11-1
DNA: TGTTCCAGCAGCCTAGGGGGGACAGTGGATCAGCCCCAGCATTTT; CDR3: CSSSLGGTVDQPQHF; size: -; D: TRBD1; J: TRBJ1-5; V: TRBV7-9
DNA: TGTGCCAGCAGCCAAGGGACTAGCGGGAGAGTAAACATTCAGTACTTC; CDR3: CASSQGTSGRVNIQYF; size: -; D: TRBD2; J: TRBJ2-4; V: TRBV7-9
DNA: TGTGCCAGCAGCCAAGGGAGTAACAGGGGCTACGAGCAGTACTTC; CDR3: CASSQGSNRGYEQYF; size: once; D: TRBD1; J: TRBJ2-7; V: TRBV7-2
DNA: TGTGCCGCTCAGGACAACAGCTCCTACAATGAGCAGTTCTTC; CDR3: CAAQDNSSYNEQFF; size: -; D: -; J: TRBJ2-1; V: TRBV6-4
DNA: TGTGCGACAGGGGGGGAGTACCAAGAGACCCAGTACTTC; CDR3: CATGGEYQETQYF; size: few; D: TRBD1; J: TRBJ2-5; V: TRBV7-2
DNA: TGTGCCAGCAGCGTAGGTGAGGGGGCGAAGCTGTTTTTT; CDR3: CASSVGEGAKLFF; size: -; D: TRBD1; J: TRBJ2-2; V: TRBV9
DNA: TGCGCCAGCAGCCACGGCGACAGGGGTAATGAAAAACTGTTTTTT; CDR3: CASSHGDRGNEKLFF; size: -; D: TRBD1; J: TRBJ1-4; V: TRBV4-3
DNA: TGTTCCAGCAGCTTCTACAGGGGATCCCATTCTGGAAACACCATATATTTT; CDR3: CSSSFYRGSHSGNTIYF; size: -; D: TRBD1; J: TRBJ1-3; V: TRBV7-9
DNA: TGTGCCAGCAGCTTTGCGGGATCGAAGACCCAGTACTTC; CDR3: CASSFAGSKTQYF; size: once; D: -; J: TRBJ2-5; V: TRBV11-3
DNA: TGTGCCAGTAGTAATGACAGGGAGACTGAAGCTTTCTTT; CDR3: CASSNDRETEAFF; size: -; D: TRBD1; J: TRBJ1-1; V: TRBV19
DNA: TGTGCCAGCAGCTCCCATTCTAGGAAGGTTTACAATGAGCAGTTCTTC; CDR3: CASSSHSRKVYNEQFF; size: -; D: -; J: TRBJ2-1; V: TRBV7-8
DNA: TGCGCCAGCAGGCCCCGACTAGCGGGAGGCGGTGAGACCCAGTACTTC; CDR3: CASRPRLAGGGETQYF; size: -; D: TRBD2; J: TRBJ2-5; V: TRBV10-1
DNA: TGTGCCAGTCAACTCGCGTATTCCTACAATGAGCAGTTCTTC; CDR3: CASQLAYSYNEQFF; size: -; D: -; J: TRBJ2-1; V: TRBV6-5
DNA: TGTGCCAGCAGTTTCATAATCGGGGGGTCACCCCTCCACTTT; CDR3: CASSFIIGGSPLHF; size: once; D: -; J: TRBJ1-6; V: TRBV27
DNA: TGTGCCACCAGCCCGAGGGACAGTTCGAACACCGGGGAGCTGTTTTTT; CDR3: CATSPRDSSNTGELFF; size: -; D: TRBD1; J: TRBJ2-2; V: TRBV15
DNA: TGTGCCAGCCGAGCTCTCCCCGATGCTAACAATGAGCAGTTCTTC; CDR3: CASRALPDANNEQFF; size: -; D: -; J: TRBJ2-1; V: TRBV7-2
DNA: TGTGCCAGCAGCTTAGCAGCGGGAGGGCCCTACGAGCAGTACTTC; CDR3: CASSLAAGGPYEQYF; size: -; D: TRBD2; J: TRBJ2-7; V: TRBV7-8
DNA: TGTGCCAGCAAAGGACTAGCGGGAGTCAATGAGCAGTTCTTC; CDR3: CASKGLAGVNEQFF; size: -; D: TRBD2; J: TRBJ2-1; V: TRBV19
DNA: TGTGCCAGCAGCTTAGGTAGATACAATGAGCAGTTCTTC; CDR3: CASSLGRYNEQFF; size: -; D: -; J: TRBJ2-1; V: TRBV7-2
DNA: TGTGCCTGGAGGCCACCGGGACTAGAAAAGGGGAGATCGTCGAAGACCCAGTACTTC; CDR3: CAWRPPGLEKGRSSKTQYF; size: -; D: TRBD2; J: TRBJ2-5; V: TRBV30
DNA: TGTGCCAGCAGCCTTCGGGGCGGGGCGGCAAATGAGCAGTTCTTC; CDR3: CASSLRGGAANEQFF; size: few; D: -; J: TRBJ2-1; V: TRBV28